This TCR beta chain derives from a study of response to subunit inactivated influenza vaccine. Study results and limitations: The authors proposed limited new T cell recruitment per seasonal influenza vaccination.

Germline CDR1 is LGHNA and CDR2 is YSLEER. The CDR3 has 13 amino acids. The V end lost 3 bases, the J end lost 7 bases, and 9 bases lay between the germline ends. In this sample, this clonotype turned up once. Its target is not known. TCRdb reprocessed the RT-PCR reads with MiXCR, giving one entry per CDR3 protein. The sample has fewer than 400,000 distinct CDR3 sequences, roughly 22% seen once. The chain carries TRBV4-3 and TRBJ2-2; the D is unclear. The clonotype originates from a man aged 50 to 75 who received an inactivated influenza vaccine. The sequenced sample was PBMCs from blood, obtained 21 months after vaccination. The CDR3 spells CASSHTSGGELFF. The CDR3 DNA follows: TGCGCCAGCAGCCACACGTCCGGCGGGGAGCTGTTTTTT.